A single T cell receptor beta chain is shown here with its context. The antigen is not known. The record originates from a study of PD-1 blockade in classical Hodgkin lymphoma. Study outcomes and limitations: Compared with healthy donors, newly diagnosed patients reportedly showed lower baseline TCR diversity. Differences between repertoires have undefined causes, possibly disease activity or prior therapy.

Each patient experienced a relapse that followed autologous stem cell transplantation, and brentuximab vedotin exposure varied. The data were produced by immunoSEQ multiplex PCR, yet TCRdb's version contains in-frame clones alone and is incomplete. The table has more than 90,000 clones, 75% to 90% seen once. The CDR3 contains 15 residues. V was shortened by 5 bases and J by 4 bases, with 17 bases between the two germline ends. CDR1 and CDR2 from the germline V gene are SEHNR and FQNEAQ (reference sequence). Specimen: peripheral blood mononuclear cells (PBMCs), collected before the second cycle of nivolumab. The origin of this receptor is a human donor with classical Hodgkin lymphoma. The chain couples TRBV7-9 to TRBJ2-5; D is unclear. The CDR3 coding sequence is TGTGCCAGCAGCCAGGCCCCCGGACCGAGAGAGACCCAGTACTTC. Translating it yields CASSQAPGPRETQYF.